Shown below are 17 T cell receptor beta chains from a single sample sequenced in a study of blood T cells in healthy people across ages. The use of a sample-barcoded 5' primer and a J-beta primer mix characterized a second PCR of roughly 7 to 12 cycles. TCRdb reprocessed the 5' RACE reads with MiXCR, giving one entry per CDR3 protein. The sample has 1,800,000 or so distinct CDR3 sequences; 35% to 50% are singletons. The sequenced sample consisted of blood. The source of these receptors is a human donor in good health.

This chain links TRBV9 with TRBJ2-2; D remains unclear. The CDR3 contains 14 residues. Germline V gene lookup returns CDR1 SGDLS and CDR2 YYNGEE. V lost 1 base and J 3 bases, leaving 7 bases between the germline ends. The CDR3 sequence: CASSVFQDTGELFF. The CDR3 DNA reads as TGTGCCAGCAGCGTATTTCAGGACACCGGGGAGCTGTTTTTT.

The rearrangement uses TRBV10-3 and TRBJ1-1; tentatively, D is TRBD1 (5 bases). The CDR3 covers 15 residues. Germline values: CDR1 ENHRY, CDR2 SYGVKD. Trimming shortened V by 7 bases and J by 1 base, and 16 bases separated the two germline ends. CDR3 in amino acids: CAITTGRQGNTEAFF. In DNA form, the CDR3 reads TGTGCCATCACCACCGGCAGGCAGGGGAACACTGAAGCTTTCTTT.

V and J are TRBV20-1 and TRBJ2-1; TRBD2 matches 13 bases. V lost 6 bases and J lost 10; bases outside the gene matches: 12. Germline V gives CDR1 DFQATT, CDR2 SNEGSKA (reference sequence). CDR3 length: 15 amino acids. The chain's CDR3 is CSALWGLAGKFEQFF. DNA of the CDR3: TGCAGTGCGCTATGGGGACTAGCGGGGAAATTCGAGCAGTTCTTC.

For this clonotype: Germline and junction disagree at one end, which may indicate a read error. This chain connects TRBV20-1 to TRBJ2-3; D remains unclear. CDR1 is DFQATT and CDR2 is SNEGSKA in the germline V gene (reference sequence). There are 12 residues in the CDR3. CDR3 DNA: TGCAGTGCTGAATCTTCGTCAGATACGCAGGATTTT. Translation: CSAESSSDTQDF.

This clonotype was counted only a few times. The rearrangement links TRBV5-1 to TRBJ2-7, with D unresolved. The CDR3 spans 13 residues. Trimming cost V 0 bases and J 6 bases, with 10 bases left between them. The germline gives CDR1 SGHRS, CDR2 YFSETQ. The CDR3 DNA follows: TGCGCCAGCAGCTTGGTTTTAACATCCGAGCAGTACTTC. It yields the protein CASSLVLTSEQYF.

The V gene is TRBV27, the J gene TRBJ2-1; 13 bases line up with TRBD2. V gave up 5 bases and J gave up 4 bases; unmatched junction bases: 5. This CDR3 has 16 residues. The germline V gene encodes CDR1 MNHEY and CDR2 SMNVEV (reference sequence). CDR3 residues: CASSTSGGELYNEQFF. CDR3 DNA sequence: TGTGCCAGCAGTACTAGCGGGGGGGAATTATACAATGAGCAGTTCTTC.

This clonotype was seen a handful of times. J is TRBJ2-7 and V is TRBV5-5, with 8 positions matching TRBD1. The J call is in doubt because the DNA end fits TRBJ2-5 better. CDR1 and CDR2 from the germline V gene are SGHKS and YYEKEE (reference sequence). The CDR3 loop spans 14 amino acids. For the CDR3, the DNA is TGTGCCAGCAGCTTGCCAGGACAGGGAGAGACCCAGTACTTC. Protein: CASSLPGQGETQYF.

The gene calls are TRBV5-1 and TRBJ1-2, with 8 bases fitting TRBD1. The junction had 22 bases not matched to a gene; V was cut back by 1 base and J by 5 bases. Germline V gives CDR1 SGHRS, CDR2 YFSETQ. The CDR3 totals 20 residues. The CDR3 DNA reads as TGCGCCAGCAGCTTGTTTAAGGTCGTGCGGGTCGGGACAGGCAAATATGGCTACACCTTC. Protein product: CASSLFKVVRVGTGKYGYTF. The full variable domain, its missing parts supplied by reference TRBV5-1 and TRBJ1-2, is KAGVTQTPRYLIKTRGQQVTLSCSPISGHRSVSWYQQTPGQGLQFLFEYFSETQRNKGNFPGRFSGRQFSNSRSEMNVSTLELGDSALYLCASSLFKVVRVGTGKYGYTFGSGTRLTVV.

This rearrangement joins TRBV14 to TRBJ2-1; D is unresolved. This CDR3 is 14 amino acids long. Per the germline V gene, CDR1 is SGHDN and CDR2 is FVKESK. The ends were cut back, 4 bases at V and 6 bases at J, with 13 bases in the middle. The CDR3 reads CASSPLRVLNEQFF. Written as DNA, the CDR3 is TGTGCCAGCAGCCCCCTGCGAGTTCTCAATGAGCAGTTCTTC.

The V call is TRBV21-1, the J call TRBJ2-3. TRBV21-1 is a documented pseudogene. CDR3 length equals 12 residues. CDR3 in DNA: TGTGCCAGCAGCAAACAAGTAGATACGCAGTATTTT. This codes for CASSKQVDTQYF.

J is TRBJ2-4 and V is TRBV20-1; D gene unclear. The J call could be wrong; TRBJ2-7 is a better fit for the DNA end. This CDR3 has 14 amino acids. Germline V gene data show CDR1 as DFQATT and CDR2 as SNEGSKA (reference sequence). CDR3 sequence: CSAKHSFSSYEQYF. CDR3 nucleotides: TGCAGTGCTAAGCACAGCTTCAGTTCCTACGAGCAGTACTTC.

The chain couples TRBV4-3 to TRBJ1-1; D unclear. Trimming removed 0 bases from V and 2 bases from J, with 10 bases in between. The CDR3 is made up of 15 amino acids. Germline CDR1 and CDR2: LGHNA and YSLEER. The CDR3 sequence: CASSQEAQDNTEAFF. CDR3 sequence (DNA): TGCGCCAGCAGCCAAGAGGCCCAAGACAACACTGAAGCTTTCTTT.

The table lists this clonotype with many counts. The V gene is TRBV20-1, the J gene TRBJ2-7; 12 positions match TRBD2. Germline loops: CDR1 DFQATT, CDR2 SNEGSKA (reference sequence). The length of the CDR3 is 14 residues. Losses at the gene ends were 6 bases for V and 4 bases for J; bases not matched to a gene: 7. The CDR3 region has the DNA TGCAGTGCCAGAACTAGCGGGGGGAAGTACGAGCAGTACTTC. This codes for CSARTSGGKYEQYF.

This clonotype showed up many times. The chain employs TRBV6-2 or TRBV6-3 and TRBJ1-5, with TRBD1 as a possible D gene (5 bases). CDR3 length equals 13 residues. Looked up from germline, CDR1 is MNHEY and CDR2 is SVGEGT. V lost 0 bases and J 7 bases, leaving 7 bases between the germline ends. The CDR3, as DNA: TGTGCCAGCAGTTACTCTGAGGGGCAGCCCCAGCATTTT. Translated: CASSYSEGQPQHF.

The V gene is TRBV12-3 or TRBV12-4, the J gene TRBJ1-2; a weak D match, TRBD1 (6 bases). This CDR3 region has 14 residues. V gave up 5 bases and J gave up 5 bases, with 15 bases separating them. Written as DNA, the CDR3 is TGTGCCAGCAGTCCGGGGGCGCTGCGGTATGGCTACACCTTC. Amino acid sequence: CASSPGALRYGYTF.

The CDR3 sequence is CATTPSDRGNGYTF. CDR3 nucleotides: TGTGCTACCACACCATCGGACAGGGGTAATGGCTACACCTTC. The chain employs TRBV7-7 and TRBJ1-2; TRBD1 matches at 9 bases. CDR3 length equals 14 residues. Germline V CDR1 and CDR2: SSHAT, FNYEAQ (reference sequence).

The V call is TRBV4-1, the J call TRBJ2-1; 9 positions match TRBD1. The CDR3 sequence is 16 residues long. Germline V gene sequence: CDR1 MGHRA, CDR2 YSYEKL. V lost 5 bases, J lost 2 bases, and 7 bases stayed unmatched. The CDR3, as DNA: TGCGCCAGCAGCTCAATGGGACAGGGCACCTACAATGAGCAGTTCTTC. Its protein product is CASSSMGQGTYNEQFF.